These 27 T cell receptor beta chains were all obtained from the same sample, sequenced in a study of beta chain features in type 1 diabetes (dated by TCRdb to the late 2010s). Library preparation employed the immunoSEQ multiplex PCR assay. The entire isolated RNA was reverse transcribed using the High Capacity cDNA Reverse Transcription Kit, and thus expressed TCRB transcripts were sequenced. TCRdb took over this immuneACCESS table, retaining in-frame rearrangements with V and J assigned. Such tables are incomplete; in checked studies, under half of the missing clones stem from an unresolved V gene, and the remainder is unexplained. This sample lists nearly 350,000 clones; roughly 8% were detected once. Less than 0.45% of the sample goes to the ten largest clones. Sequencing was performed on central memory CD4+ T cells from blood. These receptors were taken from a woman between 18 and 29 years old in good health.

This clone has more than one count but fewer than ten. The V and J genes are TRBV5-1 and TRBJ2-7; 7 bases line up with TRBD1. The CDR3 runs to 15 residues. J lost 2 bases, V lost 6 bases, and 11 bases had no gene match. The V gene's germline CDR1 is SGHRS and CDR2 YFSETQ. The CDR3 reads CASNTGVDRTYEQYF. The CDR3 coding sequence is TGCGCCAGCAACACAGGGGTCGACCGAACCTACGAGCAGTACTTC.

The V call is TRBV28, the J call TRBJ1-2, with a weak D call TRBD1 (6 bases). V lost 2 bases and J 4 bases, leaving 17 bases between the germline ends. This CDR3 spans 16 amino acids. Germline V lookup: CDR1 MDHEN, CDR2 SYDVKM. The CDR3 region is CASSLTGTPGGYGYTF. CDR3 coding DNA: TGTGCCAGCAGTTTAACCGGGACACCTGGGGGCTATGGCTACACCTTC.

This clone has more than one count but fewer than ten. This chain links TRBV5-1 with TRBJ2-1; a weak D match, TRBD2 (6 bases). The CDR3 length is 14 residues. Germline loops: CDR1 SGHRS, CDR2 YFSETQ. The V end was cut by 4 bases, the J end by 8 bases, with 16 bases between. The CDR3 reads CASSQAGTFHEQFF. The CDR3 DNA sequence: TGCGCCAGCAGCCAGGCAGGGACTTTCCATGAGCAGTTCTTC.

The chain links TRBV27 to TRBJ1-2; 7 positions match TRBD1. The V and J ends lost 6 bases and 3 bases, in that order; junction bases with no gene match: 7. Germline-derived CDR1 and CDR2 are MNHEY and SMNVEV (reference sequence). The CDR3 length is 14 residues. The CDR3 sequence is CASRRDRDHYGYTF. CDR3 coding DNA: TGTGCCAGCAGGAGAGACAGGGACCACTATGGCTACACCTTC.

The V call is TRBV29-1, the J call TRBJ2-3; no reliable D call. V was trimmed by 4 bases and J by 2 bases, leaving 10 bases between them. This CDR3 contains 13 residues. Germline V gene sequence: CDR1 SQVTM, CDR2 ANQGSEA. The CDR3 coding sequence is TGCAGCGTTGCTCTAAGGTTCACAGATACGCAGTATTTT. This translates into CSVALRFTDTQYF.

This clone was picked up a small number of times. V is TRBV5-4 and J is TRBJ2-1; 10 nucleotides agree with TRBD2. This CDR3 is built from 18 residues. Germline loops: CDR1 SGHNT, CDR2 YYREEE (reference sequence). The V segment lost 3 bases and the J segment 0 bases; nucleotides outside the gene matches: 9. In nucleotides, the CDR3 is TGTGCCAGCAGCTCTCCGGGACTAGCGAGTGCCTCCTACAATGAGCAGTTCTTC. Translated: CASSSPGLASASYNEQFF.

This clone was seen a handful of times. The chain links TRBV4-3 to TRBJ2-7, with no clear D. The germline CDR1 and CDR2 sequences are LGHNA and YSLEER. The V and J ends lost 0 bases and 1 base respectively, with 19 bases between them. The CDR3 is 18 amino acids. The DNA of the CDR3 is TGCGCCAGCAGCCAAGACCCCACGGCAGGTGACGCATCCTACGAGCAGTACTTC. It specifies CASSQDPTAGDASYEQYF.

V is TRBV28 and J is TRBJ1-4; maybe TRBD1 (5 bases). Trimming shortened V by 10 bases and J by 8 bases, and 17 bases separated the two germline ends. This CDR3 region has 13 residues. The V gene's germline CDR1 is MDHEN and CDR2 SYDVKM. In DNA, the CDR3 is TGTGCCACTACCGGGACCAGTGGGGAAAAACTGTTTTTT. It is translated as CATTGTSGEKLFF.

There are a few counts of this clone. As DNA, the CDR3 is TGTGCCAGCAGTTTGGGGTTACTTGGAAACACCATATATTTT. This encodes CASSLGLLGNTIYF. This chain uses TRBV28 with TRBJ1-3, with D uncertain. CDR1 MDHEN and CDR2 SYDVKM come from the germline V gene. CDR3 length: 14 residues. V dropped 3 bases and J dropped 3 bases, with 9 bases sitting between them.

This clone appeared a few times. V is TRBV7-6 and J is TRBJ1-5, with TRBD1 identical over 9 bases. CDR1 SGHVS and CDR2 FNYEAQ come from the germline V gene. The junction had 7 bases not matched to a gene; V was cut back by 2 bases and J by 2 bases. The CDR3 is 17 residues long. The CDR3 loop reads CASSLQQGALGNQPQHF. The CDR3 coding sequence is TGTGCCAGCAGCTTACAACAGGGGGCTTTGGGCAATCAGCCCCAGCATTTT.

This clone was found a few times. CDR3 in DNA: TGCGCCAGCAGCCCCGCTAGTAACGAGCAGTACTTC. This translates into CASSPASNEQYF. This chain uses TRBV5-1 with TRBJ2-7; no clear D. V shed 4 bases and J shed 5 bases, with 10 bases lying between them. Germline CDR1 SGHRS, CDR2 YFSETQ. This CDR3 comprises 12 residues.

This chain uses TRBV2 with TRBJ1-3, with no clear D. The length of the CDR3 is 14 residues. The germline V and J ends were trimmed by 4 bases and 1 base, with 8 bases remaining between them. The V gene's germline CDR1 is SNHLY and CDR2 FYNNEI. The CDR3 spells CASSVAVSGNTIYF. The CDR3 DNA is TGTGCCAGCAGTGTAGCCGTATCTGGAAACACCATATATTTT.

Concerning this clone itself: Different DNA sequences within this sample yield the same CDR3. The chain employs TRBV7-2 and TRBJ1-2; D is perhaps TRBD1 (5 bases). Trimming left V 2 bases short and J 2 bases short, with 6 bases between. This CDR3 is 13 amino acids long. Looked up from germline, CDR1 is SGHTA and CDR2 is FQGNSA. The CDR3 nucleotides read TGTGCCAGCAGCTTACAGGGAAACTATGGCTACACCTTC. Its protein is CASSLQGNYGYTF.

The gene calls are TRBV2 and TRBJ2-6, with TRBD1 matching over 9 bases. Germline-derived CDR1 and CDR2 are SNHLY and FYNNEI. The CDR3 loop spans 18 amino acids. V shed 5 bases, J shed 0 bases, and the junction held 8 bases outside the gene matches. CDR3 sequence reads: CASSFRDRDYSGANVLTF. The DNA for the CDR3 is TGTGCCAGCAGTTTCCGGGACAGGGACTACTCTGGGGCCAACGTCCTGACTTTC.

This clone was detected a few times. The rearrangement joins TRBV6-5 to TRBJ2-2; D remains ambiguous. The CDR3 has 11 amino acids. The V gene's germline CDR1 is MNHEY and CDR2 SVGAGI. Trimming took 6 bases from V and 5 from J, leaving 4 bases between them. CDR3 sequence reads: CASRLTGELFF. As DNA, the CDR3 is TGTGCCAGCAGGCTAACCGGGGAGCTGTTTTTT.

The chain uses TRBV18 and TRBJ2-1; 8 bases are shared with TRBD1. The CDR3 is 16 residues long. CDR1 KGHSH and CDR2 LQKENI come from the germline V gene. V was pared by 5 bases and J by 0 bases, with 6 bases of the junction left unmatched. The DNA for the CDR3 is TGTGCCAGCTCAAGAGACAGGGGTTTCTCCTACAATGAGCAGTTCTTC. Its protein is CASSRDRGFSYNEQFF.

There are a few counts of this clone. The V call is TRBV11-2, the J call TRBJ1-2, with a weak D call TRBD1 (5 bases). Looked up from germline, CDR1 is SGHAT and CDR2 is FQNNGV. The CDR3 length is 14 residues. Trimming took 5 bases from V and 6 from J, leaving 16 bases between them. The CDR3 DNA is TGTGCCAGCAGCGCCGGGGCGGGGACCGATGGCTACACCTTC. Protein sequence: CASSAGAGTDGYTF.

This clone has more than one count but fewer than ten. CDR3 sequence: CASSFPDGPYEQYF. In DNA form, the CDR3 reads TGTGCCAGCAGCTTCCCTGACGGTCCCTACGAGCAGTACTTC. J is TRBJ2-7 and V is TRBV6-6, with D uncertain. V lost 6 bases to trimming and J lost 2 bases, with 14 bases between them. Germline lookup yields CDR1 MNHNY and CDR2 SVGAGI (reference sequence). The CDR3 runs 14 residues.

The chain recombines TRBV7-2 with TRBJ2-7, with D tentatively TRBD1 or TRBD2 (5 bases each). The germline V gene encodes CDR1 SGHTA and CDR2 FQGNSA. The V end was cut by 11 bases, the J end by 0 bases, with 17 bases between. The CDR3 runs 14 residues. The CDR3 bases are TGTGCCTCAGGAAGGGACCACAGCTCCTACGAGCAGTACTTC. As protein: CASGRDHSSYEQYF.

Only a few counts were recorded for this clone. V usage is TRBV7-2 and J usage is TRBJ1-1, with unresolved D. Germline assignment: CDR1 SGHTA and CDR2 FQGNSA. CDR3 size: 13 residues. V lost 2 bases and J 5 bases, leaving 9 bases between the germline ends. CDR3 nucleotides: TGTGCCAGCAGCTTAATGAGGGAAACTGAAGCTTTCTTT. Amino acid sequence: CASSLMRETEAFF.

V is TRBV11-1 and J is TRBJ2-2; D is possibly TRBD2 (6 bases). The CDR3 runs 16 residues. Per germline, CDR1 SGHAT and CDR2 FQDESV (reference sequence). V was clipped by 8 bases and J by 6 bases, with 22 bases between them. For the CDR3, the DNA is TGTGCCAGCGGGGTGACAATGGGAGGATGGGCCGGGGAGCTGTTTTTT. Amino acids: CASGVTMGGWAGELFF.

This clone was counted at least ten times. This chain joins TRBV6-1 and TRBJ1-1, with 8 bases aligning to TRBD1. V lost 6 bases to trimming and J lost 3 bases; unmatched junction nucleotides: 3. The CDR3 runs 13 residues. Germline V gene lookup returns CDR1 MNHNS and CDR2 SASEGT. The CDR3 sequence: CASRMDRDTEAFF. CDR3 coding DNA: TGTGCCAGCAGAATGGACAGGGACACTGAAGCTTTCTTT.

This rearrangement joins TRBV29-1 to TRBJ2-3, with D unresolved. V was pared by 2 bases and J by 4 bases, with 10 bases between. This CDR3 spans 13 amino acids. CDR1 SQVTM and CDR2 ANQGSEA come from the germline V gene. In DNA, the CDR3 is TGCAGCGTTGAAAGACAAGGCCCAGATACGCAGTATTTT. Its translation: CSVERQGPDTQYF.

This clone was detected many times. Other DNA sequences in the sample encode the same CDR3. The chain joins TRBV29-1 to TRBJ1-4, with D possibly TRBD1 on 6 matching bases. Per the germline V gene, CDR1 is SQVTM and CDR2 is ANQGSEA. The CDR3 loop spans 13 amino acids. The ends were cut back, 5 bases at V and 1 base at J, with 8 bases in the middle. The CDR3 protein is CSVQGQTNEKLFF. CDR3 coding DNA: TGCAGCGTTCAGGGGCAAACTAATGAAAAACTGTTTTTT.

Comment on this clone: Since a much larger clone is just one base distant, this may be a read error. Additional DNA sequences in this sample encode the identical CDR3. The chain has TRBV28 and TRBJ2-7; a weak D match, TRBD2 (6 bases). Per the germline V gene, CDR1 is MDHEN and CDR2 is SYDVKM. The CDR3 sequence is 13 residues long. V was pared by 2 bases and J by 1 base, with 6 bases between. CDR3 DNA sequence: TGTGCCAGCAGTTTAGGAGGGTCCTACGAGCAGTACTTC. Its protein product is CASSLGGSYEQYF. The variable domain in full, with the rest retrieved from reference TRBV28 and TRBJ2-7, is DVKVTQSSRYLVKRTGEKVFLECVQDMDHENMFWYRQDPGLGLRLIYFSYDVKMKEKGDIPEGYSVSREKKERFSLILESASTNQTSMYLCASSLGGSYEQYFGPGTRLTVT.

The CDR3 here is CASTLYTPNNEQFF. The CDR3 nucleotides are TGTGCCAGCACCCTCTACACCCCAAACAATGAGCAGTTCTTC. V is TRBV11-2 and J is TRBJ2-1; no clear D. The CDR3 consists of 14 residues. Trimming removed 7 bases from V and 5 bases from J, with 15 bases in between. CDR1 SGHAT and CDR2 FQNNGV come from the germline V gene.

The rearrangement links TRBV7-2 to TRBJ2-2; D remains ambiguous. Germline CDR1 and CDR2: SGHTA and FQGNSA. The CDR3 runs 15 residues. The V gene lost 3 bases and the J gene lost 1 base, with 9 bases spanning the gap. The CDR3 loop is CASSFSRMNTGELFF. In nucleotides, the CDR3 is TGTGCCAGCAGCTTTTCACGTATGAACACCGGGGAGCTGTTTTTT.